What follows describes a single T cell receptor (beta chain). This entry comes from a study of blood T cell repertoires in COVID-19. About the research overall: Samples taken during acute and convalescent COVID-19 were collected in the United States, Italy and Spain.

The V gene lost 0 bases and the J gene lost 4 bases, with 15 bases spanning the gap. The CDR3 is made up of 16 amino acids. Germline V gene data show CDR1 as LGHNA and CDR2 as YSLEER. Method: immunoSEQ multiplex PCR; TCRdb's copy keeps in-frame clones and lacks some. The sample yields some 200,000 clones, around 80% seen once. This TCR was sampled from a woman aged 80 or over with acute or convalescent COVID-19. Sample: peripheral blood. This sequence joins TRBV4-3 and TRBJ1-2; the D gene is possibly TRBD1 (5 bases). The CDR3 spells CASSQEAGTRSYGYTF. In DNA, the CDR3 is TGCGCCAGCAGCCAAGAGGCGGGGACCAGAAGCTATGGCTACACCTTC.